The rows below give T cell receptor beta chains drawn from one sample of a study of lung T cells in sarcoidosis with Löfgren's syndrome. TCRdb re-called the reads through MiXCR, storing one row per CDR3 protein. In the table there are 15,000 to 25,000 distinct CDR3 sequences, under 25% of which are singletons. The sample was CD4+ T cells from bronchoalveolar lavage. The receptors stem from a human donor with sarcoidosis (Löfgren's syndrome or another form), or a control subject (not recorded which). Both conserved end residues are part of each CDR3. Fields, in order: V gene, clone size, CDR3 length, D gene, J gene, CDR3 DNA, CDR3 protein. The D gene is left open where the match is weak. Clone size is given for some rows only: seen once, a few or many times, or a class if the clone is expanded.

v_gene: TRBV13
abundance: NA
len: 13
d_gene: NA
j_gene: TRBJ1-2
CDR3nt: TGTGCCAGCGCCCTTGCGGAGGGAGTTGGCTACACCTTC
CDR3aa: CASALAEGVGYTF

v_gene: TRBV24-1
abundance: few
len: 17
d_gene: TRBD2
j_gene: TRBJ2-1
CDR3nt: TGTGCCACCAGTGATTTGTACTCTAGCGGGAGGATAAATGAGCAGTTCTTC
CDR3aa: CATSDLYSSGRINEQFF

v_gene: TRBV7-6
abundance: NA
len: 14
d_gene: NA
j_gene: TRBJ2-5
CDR3nt: TGTGCCAGCAGCTTAGCGGGCCGGGATGAGTCCCAGTACTTC
CDR3aa: CASSLAGRDESQYF

v_gene: TRBV4-3
abundance: many
len: 17
d_gene: TRBD2
j_gene: TRBJ2-5
CDR3nt: TGCGCCAGCAGCCGGCGAATACTAGCGGGTCCTCAAGAGACCCAGTACTTC
CDR3aa: CASSRRILAGPQETQYF

v_gene: TRBV28
abundance: few
len: 14
d_gene: TRBD2
j_gene: TRBJ2-7
CDR3nt: TGTGCCAGCAGTTTTAGCGGGAGGGCCTACGAGCAGTACTTC
CDR3aa: CASSFSGRAYEQYF

v_gene: TRBV2
abundance: many
len: 21
d_gene: TRBD2
j_gene: TRBJ2-1
CDR3nt: TGTGCCAGCAGTGAAGATGAAAAATTAGCCTGGCGGGAGGTGTCCTACAATGAGCAGTTCTTC
CDR3aa: CASSEDEKLAWREVSYNEQFF

v_gene: TRBV6-1
abundance: medium-sized
len: 15
d_gene: NA
j_gene: TRBJ1-1
CDR3nt: TGTGCCAGCAGTCACTCTGGGGGGCAGAGCACTGAAGCTTTCTTT
CDR3aa: CASSHSGGQSTEAFF

v_gene: TRBV12-3/TRBV12-4
abundance: NA
len: 15
d_gene: NA
j_gene: TRBJ2-1
CDR3nt: TGTGCCAGCAGTGCTCGATCCTCCTGGTCCAATGAGCAGTTCTTC
CDR3aa: CASSARSSWSNEQFF

v_gene: TRBV20-1
abundance: many
len: 12
d_gene: NA
j_gene: TRBJ2-7
CDR3nt: TGCAGCTTAGACACAGGAATCTACGAGCAGTACTTC
CDR3aa: CSLDTGIYEQYF

v_gene: TRBV27
abundance: medium-sized
len: 16
d_gene: NA
j_gene: TRBJ2-5
CDR3nt: TGTGCCAGCAGTTCCCGAGGGGGTCGCTTCCAAGAGACCCAGTACTTC
CDR3aa: CASSSRGGRFQETQYF

v_gene: TRBV29-1
abundance: few
len: 13
d_gene: NA
j_gene: TRBJ2-7
CDR3nt: TGCAGCGTTGAAGGGGGAATAACCTACGAGCAGTACTTC
CDR3aa: CSVEGGITYEQYF

v_gene: TRBV2
abundance: NA
len: 13
d_gene: NA
j_gene: TRBJ1-1
CDR3nt: TGTGCCAGCAGTGAACGTGTGATAAGCGGAGCTTTCTTT
CDR3aa: CASSERVISGAFF

v_gene: TRBV27
abundance: medium-sized
len: 14
d_gene: TRBD2
j_gene: TRBJ2-7
CDR3nt: TGTGCCAGCAGGGGCGGGGGACGTGGCTACGAGCAGTACTTC
CDR3aa: CASRGGGRGYEQYF

v_gene: TRBV2
abundance: few
len: 14
d_gene: NA
j_gene: TRBJ2-3
CDR3nt: TGTGCCAGCAGTGAACTTAGGTCCACAGATACGCAGTATTTT
CDR3aa: CASSELRSTDTQYF

v_gene: TRBV7-3
abundance: many
len: 14
d_gene: TRBD1
j_gene: TRBJ2-5
CDR3nt: TGTGCCAGCAGCCTTACAGGGGACGAAGAGACCCAGTACTTC
CDR3aa: CASSLTGDEETQYF

v_gene: TRBV6-1
abundance: once
len: 16
d_gene: TRBD2
j_gene: TRBJ2-1
CDR3nt: TGTGCCAGCAGGCCGCGAACTAGCGGGAGAGGGGATGAGCAGTTCTTC
CDR3aa: CASRPRTSGRGDEQFF

v_gene: TRBV27
abundance: medium-sized
len: 17
d_gene: NA
j_gene: TRBJ2-5
CDR3nt: TGTGCCAGCAGTTTCGGCAGGTGGGATTCTCGGACAGAGACCCAGTACTTC
CDR3aa: CASSFGRWDSRTETQYF

v_gene: TRBV7-2
abundance: many
len: 14
d_gene: TRBD1
j_gene: TRBJ2-7
CDR3nt: TGTGCCAGCAGGAAAGGGGGACAGTACTACGAGCAGTACTTC
CDR3aa: CASRKGGQYYEQYF

v_gene: TRBV12-3/TRBV12-4
abundance: many
len: 13
d_gene: NA
j_gene: TRBJ1-1
CDR3nt: TGTGCCAGCAGTTTGGAGTATTTCACTGAAGCTTTCTTT
CDR3aa: CASSLEYFTEAFF

v_gene: TRBV4-3
abundance: many
len: 15
d_gene: NA
j_gene: TRBJ1-2
CDR3nt: TGCGCCAGCAGCCACCAAGGGGCAGGAAACTATGGCTACACCTTC
CDR3aa: CASSHQGAGNYGYTF

v_gene: TRBV4-2
abundance: few
len: 16
d_gene: NA
j_gene: TRBJ2-7
CDR3nt: TGTGCCAGCAGCCAAGATTGGTCCGGACGCAGCTACGAGCAGTACTTC
CDR3aa: CASSQDWSGRSYEQYF

v_gene: TRBV19
abundance: NA
len: 13
d_gene: NA
j_gene: TRBJ1-5
CDR3nt: TGTGCCAGTAGTATAGGGTCTCAGCAGCCCCAGCATTTT
CDR3aa: CASSIGSQQPQHF

v_gene: TRBV6-2/TRBV6-3
abundance: medium-sized
len: 13
d_gene: NA
j_gene: TRBJ2-1
CDR3nt: TGTGCCAGCAGTTACTCGGCCTACAATGAGCAGTTCTTC
CDR3aa: CASSYSAYNEQFF

v_gene: TRBV28
abundance: many
len: 14
d_gene: NA
j_gene: TRBJ2-7
CDR3nt: TGTGCCAGCAGTTTTCCGGGACGGGGGATCGAGCAGTACTTC
CDR3aa: CASSFPGRGIEQYF

v_gene: TRBV7-9
abundance: many
len: 14
d_gene: NA
j_gene: TRBJ2-1
CDR3nt: TGTGCCAGCAGCCGTAGAAGGGACTACAATGAGCAGTTCTTC
CDR3aa: CASSRRRDYNEQFF

v_gene: TRBV7-2
abundance: many
len: 14
d_gene: NA
j_gene: TRBJ1-1
CDR3nt: TGTGCCAGCAGCACACAGGGTTTCAACACTGAAGCTTTCTTT
CDR3aa: CASSTQGFNTEAFF

v_gene: TRBV18
abundance: many
len: 17
d_gene: NA
j_gene: TRBJ1-1
CDR3nt: TGTGCCAGCTCACCAGAACCACCGGGACCCTTAGCCACTGAAGCTTTCTTT
CDR3aa: CASSPEPPGPLATEAFF

v_gene: TRBV7-2
abundance: many
len: 15
d_gene: TRBD2
j_gene: TRBJ2-7
CDR3nt: TGTGCCAGCAGCTTAGGACTAGCGCTTGCTCACGAGCAGTACTTC
CDR3aa: CASSLGLALAHEQYF

v_gene: TRBV6-1
abundance: medium-sized
len: 14
d_gene: TRBD1
j_gene: TRBJ2-5
CDR3nt: TGTGCCAGCAACCACCGGGACAGGGAGGAGACCCAGTACTTC
CDR3aa: CASNHRDREETQYF

v_gene: TRBV29-1
abundance: NA
len: 13
d_gene: NA
j_gene: TRBJ2-5
CDR3nt: TGCAGCGTTGTAGGTAGAGGGCAAGAGACCCAGTACTTC
CDR3aa: CSVVGRGQETQYF

v_gene: TRBV5-1
abundance: NA
len: 16
d_gene: TRBD2
j_gene: TRBJ2-1
CDR3nt: TGCGCCAGCAGCTTGGATCTAGCGGGGGCCTCGGATGAGCAGTTCTTC
CDR3aa: CASSLDLAGASDEQFF

v_gene: TRBV20-1
abundance: medium-sized
len: 16
d_gene: TRBD2
j_gene: TRBJ2-5
CDR3nt: TGCAGTGCTAGAGATGCTAGCGGGAGTAAGCAAGAGACCCAGTACTTC
CDR3aa: CSARDASGSKQETQYF

v_gene: TRBV20-1
abundance: medium-sized
len: 15
d_gene: NA
j_gene: TRBJ2-1
CDR3nt: TGCAGTGCCACTTACAAATTACAGGGTAGGAGTGAGCAGTTCTTC
CDR3aa: CSATYKLQGRSEQFF

v_gene: TRBV12-3/TRBV12-4
abundance: NA
len: 15
d_gene: NA
j_gene: TRBJ1-5
CDR3nt: TGTGCCAGCAGTACCCGAGGACAGAATAAACAGCCCCAGCATTTT
CDR3aa: CASSTRGQNKQPQHF

v_gene: TRBV7-2
abundance: many
len: 16
d_gene: TRBD2
j_gene: TRBJ2-7
CDR3nt: TGTGCCAGCAGCTTATACTTAGCGGGAGGGCCTTACGAGCAGTACTTC
CDR3aa: CASSLYLAGGPYEQYF

v_gene: TRBV7-6
abundance: many
len: 16
d_gene: NA
j_gene: TRBJ2-1
CDR3nt: TGTGCCAGCAGCTTAACGGGGACTCGCTCCTACAATGAGCAGTTCTTC
CDR3aa: CASSLTGTRSYNEQFF

v_gene: TRBV27
abundance: NA
len: 16
d_gene: TRBD1
j_gene: TRBJ1-2
CDR3nt: TGTGCCAGCAGTCTATTCGACAGGGGCTACCCAGCGGGCCACACCTTT
CDR3aa: CASSLFDRGYPAGHTF

v_gene: TRBV6-2/TRBV6-3
abundance: medium-sized
len: 11
d_gene: NA
j_gene: TRBJ2-7
CDR3nt: TGTGCCAGCACCGACAACTACGAGCAGTACTTC
CDR3aa: CASTDNYEQYF

v_gene: TRBV28
abundance: medium-sized
len: 15
d_gene: NA
j_gene: TRBJ2-1
CDR3nt: TGTGCCAGCAGTTTAGGGGGGCTAAAGAACAATGAGCAGTTCTTC
CDR3aa: CASSLGGLKNNEQFF

v_gene: TRBV14
abundance: many
len: 15
d_gene: NA
j_gene: TRBJ2-5
CDR3nt: TGTGCCAGCAGCCAAGTGATTGGGGGTATCGAGACCCAGTACTTC
CDR3aa: CASSQVIGGIETQYF

v_gene: TRBV7-2
abundance: NA
len: 19
d_gene: NA
j_gene: TRBJ1-1
CDR3nt: TGTGCCAGCAGCTGGGGGTACGCCGGCCAGGTAAAGGCAGGGACTGAAGCTTTCTTT
CDR3aa: CASSWGYAGQVKAGTEAFF

v_gene: TRBV7-9
abundance: many
len: 16
d_gene: TRBD2
j_gene: TRBJ2-7
CDR3nt: TGTGCCAGCAGCTCGCGACTAGCGGGAGGGCCTAGCGAGCAGTACTTC
CDR3aa: CASSSRLAGGPSEQYF

v_gene: TRBV28
abundance: many
len: 16
d_gene: NA
j_gene: TRBJ2-1
CDR3nt: TGTGCCAGCAGTCCCCCCGGGGCGGGCAGGTACAATGAGCAGTTCTTC
CDR3aa: CASSPPGAGRYNEQFF

v_gene: TRBV24-1
abundance: many
len: 13
d_gene: NA
j_gene: TRBJ2-3
CDR3nt: TGTGCCGTACGGGGGGCGGTGGCAGATACGCAGTATTTT
CDR3aa: CAVRGAVADTQYF

v_gene: TRBV25-1
abundance: many
len: 16
d_gene: TRBD2
j_gene: TRBJ2-1
CDR3nt: TGTGCCAGCAGCGAGGGGGTGACTAGCGGCTACAATGAGCAGTTCTTC
CDR3aa: CASSEGVTSGYNEQFF

v_gene: TRBV20-1
abundance: many
len: 13
d_gene: TRBD1
j_gene: TRBJ1-1
CDR3nt: TGCAGTCCTTACAGGGGAAGGGGCACTGAAGCTTTCTTT
CDR3aa: CSPYRGRGTEAFF

v_gene: TRBV28
abundance: many
len: 14
d_gene: TRBD1
j_gene: TRBJ2-7
CDR3nt: TGTGCCACCCTCCGGGACAGGGTCTCCTACGAGCAGTACTTC
CDR3aa: CATLRDRVSYEQYF

v_gene: TRBV12-5
abundance: few
len: 12
d_gene: NA
j_gene: TRBJ2-3
CDR3nt: TGTGCTAGTGGTTTGAGCGGAATACAGCAGTATTTT
CDR3aa: CASGLSGIQQYF

v_gene: TRBV19
abundance: few
len: 15
d_gene: NA
j_gene: TRBJ1-5
CDR3nt: TGTGCCAGTAGCCCGAGCGGGTATAGCAATCAGCCCCAGCATTTT
CDR3aa: CASSPSGYSNQPQHF

v_gene: TRBV7-2
abundance: many
len: 14
d_gene: NA
j_gene: TRBJ2-1
CDR3nt: TGTGCCAGCAGCTTTTTCGCCTCGGACAATGAGCAGTTCTTC
CDR3aa: CASSFFASDNEQFF

v_gene: TRBV28
abundance: medium-sized
len: 15
d_gene: TRBD1
j_gene: TRBJ2-5
CDR3nt: TGTGCCAGCAGTCCCCACAAGGGGGCGCGAGAGACCCAGTACTTC
CDR3aa: CASSPHKGARETQYF

v_gene: TRBV20-1
abundance: NA
len: 17
d_gene: TRBD2
j_gene: TRBJ2-1
CDR3nt: TGCAGTGCTATGGGGGGGGGACGCGGGCGCTCCTACAGTGAGCAGTTCTTC
CDR3aa: CSAMGGGRGRSYSEQFF

v_gene: TRBV10-3
abundance: many
len: 14
d_gene: TRBD1
j_gene: TRBJ1-1
CDR3nt: TGTGCCTCAAAACTACAGGGGGACCGCACTGAAGCTTTCTTT
CDR3aa: CASKLQGDRTEAFF

v_gene: TRBV5-4
abundance: few
len: 14
d_gene: NA
j_gene: TRBJ2-3
CDR3nt: TGTGCCAGCAGCTTGAAAGCCGCTGGAGATACGCAGTATTTT
CDR3aa: CASSLKAAGDTQYF